This TCR beta chain was identified in a study of T cell repertoires in cytomegalovirus infection. CDR3 length equals 14 residues. The germline V gene has CDR1 KGHSH and CDR2 LQKENI. Trimming took 6 bases from V and 0 from J, leaving 11 bases between them. Study observations and caveats: Individuals carrying CMV plus the relevant HLA were identified by cumulative frequency of public TCR beta families.

TCRdb analysed the reads with MiXCR anew, one entry per CDR3 protein. The sample comprises about 300,000 distinct CDR3 sequences, roughly a tenth of which are singletons, and around 2.5% rests with the top ten. With regard to this clonotype: Its target is unknown. A much larger clone lies a single base off, so this may be a read error. No conserved phenylalanine or tryptophan is present at the end of the CDR3, so a read error is the likely explanation.

This TCR was recovered from a human donor in good health (CMV status not recorded). Some clones in this sample may be carry-over from other donors' samples. The genes are TRBV18 and TRBJ1-1; no clear D. Specimen: PBMCs. CDR3: CASSGKDLNTEAFS. CDR3 DNA: TGTGCCAGCTCGGGTAAAGACCTGAACACTGAAGCTTTCTCT.